The table lists the clone carrying this TCR beta chain with many counts. This sample stems from a study of T cells after yellow fever vaccination. The overall study: When fractions had low cell numbers, they were prepared with SMART-Seq v4 Ultra Low Input.

Generation of TCR cDNA used 5'RACE template switching (which added a universal primer site and UMIs). TCRdb re-called the 5' RACE reads with MiXCR, one entry per CDR3 protein. This sample yields a few hundred thousand distinct CDR3 sequences, of which 4.1% are seen a single time; 20% to 25% belongs to the top ten. This clonotype was sampled from a man younger than 35 who received the YFV17D yellow fever vaccine. Source: PBMCs, taken 5 days after the yellow fever booster vaccination.

The CDR3, as DNA: TGTGCCAGCAGTTTATCGAGGGTGGGCTATGGCTACACCTTC. This encodes CASSLSRVGYGYTF. The rearrangement joins TRBV27 to TRBJ1-2; no clear D. Trimming took 0 bases from V and 4 from J, leaving 9 bases between them. Germline V gene sequence: CDR1 MNHEY, CDR2 SMNVEV (reference sequence). This CDR3 spans 14 amino acids.